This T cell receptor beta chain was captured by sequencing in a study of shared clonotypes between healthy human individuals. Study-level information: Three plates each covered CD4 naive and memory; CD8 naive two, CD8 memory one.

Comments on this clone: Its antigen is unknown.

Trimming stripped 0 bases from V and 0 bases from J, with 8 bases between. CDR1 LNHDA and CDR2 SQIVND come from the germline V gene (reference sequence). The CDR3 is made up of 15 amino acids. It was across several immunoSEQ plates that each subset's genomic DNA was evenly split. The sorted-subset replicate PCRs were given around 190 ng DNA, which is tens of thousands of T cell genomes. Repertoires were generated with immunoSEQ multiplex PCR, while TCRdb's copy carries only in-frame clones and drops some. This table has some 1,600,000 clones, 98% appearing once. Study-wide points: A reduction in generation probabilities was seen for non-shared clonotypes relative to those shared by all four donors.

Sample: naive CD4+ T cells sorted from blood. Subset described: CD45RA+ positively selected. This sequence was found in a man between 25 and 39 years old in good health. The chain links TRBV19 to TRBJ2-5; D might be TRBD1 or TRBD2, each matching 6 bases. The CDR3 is CASSIEGGYQETQYF. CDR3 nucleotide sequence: TGTGCCAGTAGTATAGAAGGGGGGTACCAAGAGACCCAGTACTTC.